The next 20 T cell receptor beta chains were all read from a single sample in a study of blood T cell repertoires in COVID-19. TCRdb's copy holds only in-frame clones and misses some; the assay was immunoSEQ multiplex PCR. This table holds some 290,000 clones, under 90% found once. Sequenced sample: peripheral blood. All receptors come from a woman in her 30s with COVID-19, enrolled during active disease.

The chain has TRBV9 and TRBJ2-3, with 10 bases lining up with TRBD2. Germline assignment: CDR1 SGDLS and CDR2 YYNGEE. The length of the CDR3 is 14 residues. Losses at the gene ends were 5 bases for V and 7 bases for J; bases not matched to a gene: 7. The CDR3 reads CASSSTSGDNTQYF. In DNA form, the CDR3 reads TGTGCCAGCAGTTCCACTAGCGGGGACAATACGCAGTATTTT.

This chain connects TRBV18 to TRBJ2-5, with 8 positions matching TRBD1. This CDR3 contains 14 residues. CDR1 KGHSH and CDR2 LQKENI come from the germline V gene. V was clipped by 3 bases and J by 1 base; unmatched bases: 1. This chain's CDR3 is CASSPGQGQETQYF. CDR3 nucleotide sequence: TGTGCCAGCTCACCCGGACAGGGCCAAGAGACCCAGTACTTC.

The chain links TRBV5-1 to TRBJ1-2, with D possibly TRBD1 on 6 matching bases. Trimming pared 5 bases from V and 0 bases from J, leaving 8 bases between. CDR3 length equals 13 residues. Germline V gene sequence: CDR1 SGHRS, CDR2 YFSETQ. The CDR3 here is CASSWDTNYGYTF. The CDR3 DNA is TGCGCCAGCAGTTGGGACACTAACTATGGCTACACCTTC.

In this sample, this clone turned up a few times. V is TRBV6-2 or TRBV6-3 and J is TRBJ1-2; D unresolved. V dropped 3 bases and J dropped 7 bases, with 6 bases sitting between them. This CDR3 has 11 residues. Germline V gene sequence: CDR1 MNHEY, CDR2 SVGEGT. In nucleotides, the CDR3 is TGTGCCAGCAGTTATGAGGGTGGCTACACCTTC. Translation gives CASSYEGGYTF.

The CDR3 region has the DNA TGTGCCAGCAGGGGGGGGACTAGCGCAGATACGCAGTATTTT. Protein product: CASRGGTSADTQYF. This chain joins TRBV11-1 and TRBJ2-3; TRBD2 matches at 10 bases. This CDR3 region has 14 residues. Germline V gene sequence: CDR1 SGHAT, CDR2 FQDESV (reference sequence). V lost 6 bases to trimming and J lost 4 bases; unmatched junction nucleotides: 4.

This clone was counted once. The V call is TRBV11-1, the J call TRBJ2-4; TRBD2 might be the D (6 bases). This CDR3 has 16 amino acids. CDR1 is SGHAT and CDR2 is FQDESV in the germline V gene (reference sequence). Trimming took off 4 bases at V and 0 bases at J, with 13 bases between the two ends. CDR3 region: CASSSSQGLAKNIQYF. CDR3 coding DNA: TGTGCCAGCAGCTCATCCCAGGGACTAGCCAAAAACATTCAGTACTTC.

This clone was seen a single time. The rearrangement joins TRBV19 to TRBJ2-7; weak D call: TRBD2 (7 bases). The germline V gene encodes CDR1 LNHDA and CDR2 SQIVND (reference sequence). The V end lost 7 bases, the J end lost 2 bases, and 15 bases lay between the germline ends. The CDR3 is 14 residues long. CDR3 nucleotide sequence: TGTGCCAGTAACCCGGGGGGCTTAACCTACGAGCAGTACTTC. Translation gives CASNPGGLTYEQYF.

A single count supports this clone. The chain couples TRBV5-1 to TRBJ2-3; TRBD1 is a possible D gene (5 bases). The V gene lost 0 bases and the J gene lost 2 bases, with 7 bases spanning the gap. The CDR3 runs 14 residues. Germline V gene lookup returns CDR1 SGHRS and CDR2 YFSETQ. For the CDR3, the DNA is TGCGCCAGCAGCTTGGGGGGCACCACAGATACGCAGTATTTT. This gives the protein CASSLGGTTDTQYF.

The DNA for the CDR3 is TGCGCCAGCAGTCAATCTTTTTGTCCGGACAGGGAGTCACCAACTAATGAAAAACTGTTTTTT. Protein: CASSQSFCPDRESPTNEKLFF. The rearrangement links TRBV23-1 to TRBJ1-4; 8 bases map to TRBD1. TRBV23-1 is marked as an open reading frame, function uncertain. V lost 0 bases, J lost 0 bases, and 15 bases stayed unmatched. The CDR3 consists of 21 residues.

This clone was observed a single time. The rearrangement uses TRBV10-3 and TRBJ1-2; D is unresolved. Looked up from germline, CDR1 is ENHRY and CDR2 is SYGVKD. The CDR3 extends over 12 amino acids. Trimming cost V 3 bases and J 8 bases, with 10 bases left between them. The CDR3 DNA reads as TGTGCCATCAGTGATCTTTTAGAGGGCTACACCTTC. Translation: CAISDLLEGYTF.

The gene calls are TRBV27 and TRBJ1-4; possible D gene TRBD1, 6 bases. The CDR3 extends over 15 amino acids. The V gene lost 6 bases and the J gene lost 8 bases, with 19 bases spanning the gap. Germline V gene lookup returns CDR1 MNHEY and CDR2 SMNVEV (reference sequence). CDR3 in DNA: TGTGCCAGCAGACTCTCGACAGGCATTCGGGAAAAACTGTTTTTT. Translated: CASRLSTGIREKLFF.

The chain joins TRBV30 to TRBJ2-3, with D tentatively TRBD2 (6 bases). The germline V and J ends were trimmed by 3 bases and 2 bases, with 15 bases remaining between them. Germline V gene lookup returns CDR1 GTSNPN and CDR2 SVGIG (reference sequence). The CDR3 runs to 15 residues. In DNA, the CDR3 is TGTGCCTGGAGGGGACTTGACGGATCCACAGATACGCAGTATTTT. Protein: CAWRGLDGSTDTQYF. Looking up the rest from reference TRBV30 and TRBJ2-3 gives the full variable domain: SQTIHQWPATLVQPVGSPLSLECTVEGTSNPNLYWYRQAAGRGLQLLFYSVGIGQISSEVPQNLSASRPQDRQFILSSKKLLLSDSGFYLCAWRGLDGSTDTQYFGPGTRLTVL.

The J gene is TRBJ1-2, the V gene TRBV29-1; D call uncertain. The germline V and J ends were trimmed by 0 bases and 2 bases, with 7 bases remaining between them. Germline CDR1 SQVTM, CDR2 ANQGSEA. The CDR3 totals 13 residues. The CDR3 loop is CSVEEIGNYGYTF. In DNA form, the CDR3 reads TGCAGCGTTGAAGAAATCGGGAACTATGGCTACACCTTC.

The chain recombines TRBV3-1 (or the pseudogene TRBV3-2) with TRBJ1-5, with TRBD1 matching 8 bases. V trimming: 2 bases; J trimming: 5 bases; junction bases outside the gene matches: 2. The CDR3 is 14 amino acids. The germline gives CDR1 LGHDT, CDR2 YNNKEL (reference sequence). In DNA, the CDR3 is TGTGCCAGCAGCCAACAGGGGGCCCATCAGCCCCAGCATTTT. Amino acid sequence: CASSQQGAHQPQHF.

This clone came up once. The CDR3 sequence is CATSRVDMMNTEAFF. The CDR3 DNA reads as TGTGCCACCAGCAGAGTGGACATGATGAACACTGAAGCTTTCTTT. The chain joins TRBV15 to TRBJ1-1, with a weak D call TRBD1 (5 bases). This CDR3 comprises 15 residues. CDR1 and CDR2 from the germline V gene are LNHNV and YYDKDF (reference sequence). With 1 base removed from V and 0 bases from J, the gap between germline ends came to 9 bases.

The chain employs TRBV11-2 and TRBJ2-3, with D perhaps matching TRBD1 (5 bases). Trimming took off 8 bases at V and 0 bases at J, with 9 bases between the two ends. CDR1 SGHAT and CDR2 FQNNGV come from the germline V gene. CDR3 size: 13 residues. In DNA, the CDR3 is TGTGCCAGCCGGACACCTAGCACAGATACGCAGTATTTT. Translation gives CASRTPSTDTQYF.

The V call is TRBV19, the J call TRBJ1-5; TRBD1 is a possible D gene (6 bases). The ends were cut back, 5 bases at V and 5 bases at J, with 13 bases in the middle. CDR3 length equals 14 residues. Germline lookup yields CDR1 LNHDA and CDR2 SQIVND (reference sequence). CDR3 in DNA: TGTGCCAGTAGTTATGGGGGCGTAGATCAGCCCCAGCATTTT. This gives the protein CASSYGGVDQPQHF.

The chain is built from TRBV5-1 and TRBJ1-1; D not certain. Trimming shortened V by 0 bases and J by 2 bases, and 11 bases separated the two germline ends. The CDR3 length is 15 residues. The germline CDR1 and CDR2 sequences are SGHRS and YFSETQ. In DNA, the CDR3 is TGCGCCAGCAGCTTGGCCGGAGGAGTTAACACTGAAGCTTTCTTT. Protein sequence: CASSLAGGVNTEAFF.

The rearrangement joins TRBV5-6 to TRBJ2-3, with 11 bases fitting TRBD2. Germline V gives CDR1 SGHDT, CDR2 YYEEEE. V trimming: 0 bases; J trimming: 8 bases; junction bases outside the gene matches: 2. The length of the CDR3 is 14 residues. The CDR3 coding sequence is TGTGCCAGCAGCTTGGCACTAGCGGGAGTTACGCAGTATTTT. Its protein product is CASSLALAGVTQYF.

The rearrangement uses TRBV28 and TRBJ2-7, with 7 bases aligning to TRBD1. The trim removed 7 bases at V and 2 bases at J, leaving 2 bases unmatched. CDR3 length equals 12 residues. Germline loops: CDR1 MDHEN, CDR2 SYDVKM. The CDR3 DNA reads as TGTGCCAGCATAGGGACAGCCTACGAGCAGTACTTC. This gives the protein CASIGTAYEQYF.